This T cell receptor (beta chain) was found in a study of cytomegalovirus exposure and HLA in healthy donors (dated by TCRdb to about 2017). About the study as a whole: According to an earlier analysis of 587 of the donors, about 170 million T cells yielded 117 million unique TCR beta sequences and about 300 Gb of sequence data. About 300 gigabases of sequencing data and around 88 million unique TCR sequences made up an early release that covered about 640 HLA-typed donors. Of the roughly 400 genotyped donors, around 81% fell in the genetic ancestry cluster associated with self-reported Caucasian donors. The study was designed to test whether signatures of past pathogen exposure could be identified by cataloging public T cell receptors. The study used immunosequencing to profile the T cell repertoires of approximately 650 subjects and linked those repertoires to cytomegalovirus serostatus. In addition to the first cohort of 666 subjects, a separate validation cohort of about 120 different subjects was used. The study combined high-throughput TCR immunosequencing, statistical association of individual TCRs with disease status, and machine learning to predict cytomegalovirus infection status. A later analysis re-analyzed previously published TCR beta repertoires from 660 or so donors and added high-resolution HLA genotyping to study TCR occurrence patterns. Rather than using new phenotypic data, the later analysis identified candidate immune exposures from TCR beta sequences and from how often those sequences occurred across donors. An earlier analysis of approximately 500 of the donors applied high-throughput TCR beta sequencing to assess whether each TCR beta V gene segment acted as functional or pseudogenic. Alongside the repertoire data, information on donor age, sex, ethnicity and CMV serostatus was compiled. A later genetic analysis used genome-wide SNP genotypes for about three fifths of the 666 donors, treating that subset as a discovery cohort. Every discovery cohort repertoire had been produced on one sequencing platform. HLA typing covered class I and class II loci at four-digit resolution. Typing coverage differed by locus: A, B, C, DRB1 and DQB1 were typed in roughly 620-630 donors, DQA1 in 500 to 550, DPA1 in approximately 610, and DPB1 in around 440. A few DR-DQ haplotypes were treated as single units for association and clustering because of strong linkage in the cohort. On average, roughly 250,000 unique TCR beta nucleotide sequences were sequenced per donor among some 430 genotyped donors of the cohort, with about 19% of those sequences being non-productive. Beyond this particular receptor, the publication reports: The authors suggested that the approach could potentially be generalized to other disease states and immunological phenotypes. Immune exposure information for the cohort was limited to CMV serostatus. A later analysis reported that several top co-occurrence clusters appeared linked to parvovirus B19, influenza, CMV and Epstein-Barr virus. Linkage disequilibrium might explain the correlated functional status among segregating V segments, but an unknown experimental factor could not be ruled out. A further reported finding was that TCR beta sequences accurately predicted the HLA-A and HLA-B alleles for most subjects in the first cohort. In the study, approximately 160 TCR beta chains were listed as associated with cytomegalovirus. The presence/absence analyses assumed that sequencing depth was roughly uniform across donors, and that assumption may not be true. HLA typing was unavailable for some donors at each locus, so association tests used only the typed subset. A cluster of highly shared sequence variants was judged likely to represent a technical artifact of the sequencing pipeline. Compared with the approximately 670-donor mean, donors in an Asian-associated ancestry cluster had fewer N-insertions in productive TCRs, according to a later genetic analysis. Most CMV-associated TCR beta chains appeared to be HLA-restricted in a later analysis, and the HLA associations seemed to be driven largely by CMV exposure. Compared with equally common non-associated chains, HLA-associated TCR beta chains in a later analysis were more clonally expanded and had lower generation probabilities. When HLA alleles, especially DR and DQ, strongly co-occurred, attributing TCR associations to individual alleles was difficult. The cohort was sequenced for TCR beta chains only, and without alpha or paired-chain data the features that could be detected were limited. Because counts were too low, more than 15 rarely observed V segments, including chromosome 9 orphons, were excluded from the earlier analysis of a few hundred of the donors. In a later analysis, TCR association rates were found to vary across HLA loci, with the most associated TCRs seen for DRB1 alleles and the fewest for HLA-C alleles. The classifier was reported to diagnose cytomegalovirus status with high specificity and sensitivity in both the original and validation cohorts. A later genetic analysis associated a missense DCLRE1C variant with V-gene and J-gene trimming of TCR beta chains, and an independent cohort replicated the association. In vitro tests confirmed that a few of the cytomegalovirus-associated TCR beta chains recognize cytomegalovirus antigens. Because the 87-base-pair reads could not distinguish some IMGT-functional V segments, including TRBV6-2 and TRBV6-3, those segments were excluded. Most TCR sequences were seen in very few donors, while some public TCRs were found in many individuals. A later analysis associated 16,951 TCR beta sequences with specific HLA alleles at a false discovery rate of 0.05. An earlier analysis of approximately 600 of the donors showed that most TCR beta V segments appeared in productive rearrangements either about 87% or about 30% of the time, which broadly matched IMGT annotations.

CDR1 and CDR2 were assigned from the germline V gene (reference sequence) as PRHDT and FYEKMQ. The germline V and J ends show losses of 2 bases and 6 bases respectively, and no gene match explains 8 bases of the junction. Counted from cysteine to phenylalanine, this CDR3 has 15 amino acids. Left in the record is the CDR3 DNA by itself, 45 bases read in frame from the first base. In total, around 600 healthy bone marrow donors made up the cohort. All cohort members were sampled while nominally healthy, although unrecorded immune exposures were likely present. The donor tested CMV seronegative and was one of the 352 seronegative cohort members. Each donor provided a peripheral blood sample, and peripheral blood mononuclear cells were used for TCR beta sequencing. The Qiagen DNeasy Blood Extraction Kit was used to extract genomic DNA from the blood cell samples. The method behind the library was the immunoSEQ multiplex PCR assay. For the multiplex PCR, a mixture combining 60 forward primers for TCR Vbeta segments and 13 reverse primers for TCR Jbeta segments was used. The CDR3 region of rearranged TCR beta genes was amplified from genomic DNA by a multiplex PCR assay. The Illumina HiSeq System was used to sequence the amplified TCR beta libraries as 87-base-pair reads. The source study handled its data this way. Across the 670 or so repertoires, a later analysis counted tens of millions of unique TCR beta chains, approximately 10 million of which were shared by at least two donors. Raw reads were error-corrected and collapsed into unique sequences by a nearest-neighbor algorithm in which closely related sequences were merged to remove PCR and sequencing errors. CDR3 sequences were aligned to IMGT reference sequences to assign V, D and J gene segments. For a sequence to be retained, at least a six-nucleotide match to both a V gene segment and a J gene segment was required. Rearrangements were classified as productive when the CDR3 lacked stop codons and remained in frame with V and J, and all other rearrangements were classified as non-productive. CDR3 was defined according to IMGT convention as the region running from the second conserved V-encoded cysteine to the conserved J-encoded phenylalanine. The earlier analysis of 587 of the donors excluded any sequence lacking an unambiguous match to a single V gene segment. An earlier analysis of a few hundred of the donors called V segments functional above 56.7% productive rearrangements and segregating when the between-donor standard deviation exceeded 5%. A statistical classification framework was built for diagnosing cytomegalovirus status from the catalog of TCR beta chain sequences. A later analysis assigned V and J genes by comparing TCR nucleotide sequences with IMGT/GENE-DB human TR gene sequences. The TCRdist pipeline was used in a later analysis to assign CDR3 sequences and most-parsimonious VDJ recombination scenarios. In a later analysis, each TCR beta chain was defined by its CDR3 amino acid sequence together with its V-gene family, and reads without a unique V-gene family were excluded. As a way to deal with suspected cross-contamination and a sequencing artifact, a later analysis dropped 500 to 700 nucleotide sequences that were highly shared and had low generation probability. A later analysis calculated a clonal expansion index for each public chain from normalized within-repertoire ranks of inferred template counts. A later analysis computed generation probabilities with a VDJ recombination model fitted to out-of-frame rearrangements, and checked the results against IGoR. Hypergeometric tests were used in a later analysis to score TCR-TCR, TCR-HLA and TCR-CMV co-occurrence, with a repertoire-size bias correction applied to the TCR pairs. False discovery rates were estimated in a later analysis by permuting HLA or CMV assignments 20 times. A later analysis grouped co-occurring TCRs with DBSCAN, adding TCRdist sequence similarity when clustering within HLA-allele-positive subsets. Repertoires with fewer than 30,000 or more than 120,000 public chains, plus five repertoires with anomalous nucleotide sharing, were excluded from co-occurrence clustering. TCRdb retrieved this table from immuneACCESS and kept in-frame rearrangements only. Not all clones are present; in checked studies, unresolved V genes account for under half, and no reason is known for the remainder. V and J calls and clone size come straight from that table; D and trimming were deduced from the DNA. This sample holds approximately 93,000 clones; approximately 75% were observed only once. About 4% of the sample lies in the top ten.

Concerning this clone: This receptor's antigen is unknown. No clone much larger than this one lies a single base away; base qualities are absent.

This sequence uses TRBV13 and TRBJ2-7; the junction holds 9 bases that match TRBD2. The sequence was collected from a woman in her thirties or forties in good health and CMV-seronegative. Input material: PBMCs. DNA sequence: TGTGCCAGCAGCTTAAGGGGGGTTAGCGGGGGCGAGCAGTACTTC. Translated, this gives CASSLRGVSGGEQYF.